This T cell receptor (beta chain) stems from a study of blood T cell repertoires in COVID-19. Across the study: There were acute and convalescent COVID-19 samples, and they came from the United States, Italy and Spain.

This clone was counted between two and nine times. Germline CDR1 is MNHEY and CDR2 is SVGEGT. The CDR3 is made up of 18 amino acids. The ends were cut back, 0 bases at V and 0 bases at J, with 15 bases in the middle. In the original processing: Estimation of nucleated cell counts relied on the amplification of reference gene primers. TCRdb's copy holds only in-frame clones and misses some; the assay was immunoSEQ multiplex PCR. V and J calls and clone size are copied from that table; D and trimming were computed from the DNA. Here the sample spans fewer than 200,000 clones, about 88% being singletons.

The receptor was derived from a man aged 35 to 55 with active or convalescent COVID-19. Source material: peripheral blood. The chain links TRBV6-2 or TRBV6-3 to TRBJ2-1; weak D call: TRBD1 (6 bases). CDR3 region: CASSYSMGGQSSYNEQFF. The CDR3 DNA sequence: TGTGCCAGCAGTTACTCGATGGGTGGACAGAGCTCCTACAATGAGCAGTTCTTC.